This T cell receptor delta chain originates from a study of γδ T cells in repeated Plasmodium falciparum infection. General study findings and limits: Vgamma9/Vdelta2+ repertoires stayed stably polyclonal over time and infection.

The trim removed 0 bases at V and 0 bases at J, leaving 23 bases unmatched. CDR1 and CDR2 from the germline V gene are TSWWSYY and QGS. The CDR3 extends over 23 amino acids. This clone is medium-sized in the sample. Its antigen remains unknown. Other DNA sequences in the sample encode the same CDR3. TCRdb re-called the multiplex PCR reads using CATT. In the table there are around 52,000 delta-chain clones, around 1.7% of which are singletons. Vgamma9/Vdelta2+ and Vdelta2-negative gammadelta T cells were flow-sorted from PBMC for bulk sequencing. Sequenced input: gamma-delta T cells from blood. This chain connects TRDV1 to TRDJ1, with TRDD3 identical over 9 bases. This TCR came from a pool of human donors (malaria-infected and uninfected, not separated). The CDR3 region has the DNA TGTGCTCTTGGGGAACTCAGCCTTCCCGAGTACTGGGGGAGGGGTTGGGACACCGATAAACTCATCTTT. Translated, it gives CALGELSLPEYWGRGWDTDKLIF.